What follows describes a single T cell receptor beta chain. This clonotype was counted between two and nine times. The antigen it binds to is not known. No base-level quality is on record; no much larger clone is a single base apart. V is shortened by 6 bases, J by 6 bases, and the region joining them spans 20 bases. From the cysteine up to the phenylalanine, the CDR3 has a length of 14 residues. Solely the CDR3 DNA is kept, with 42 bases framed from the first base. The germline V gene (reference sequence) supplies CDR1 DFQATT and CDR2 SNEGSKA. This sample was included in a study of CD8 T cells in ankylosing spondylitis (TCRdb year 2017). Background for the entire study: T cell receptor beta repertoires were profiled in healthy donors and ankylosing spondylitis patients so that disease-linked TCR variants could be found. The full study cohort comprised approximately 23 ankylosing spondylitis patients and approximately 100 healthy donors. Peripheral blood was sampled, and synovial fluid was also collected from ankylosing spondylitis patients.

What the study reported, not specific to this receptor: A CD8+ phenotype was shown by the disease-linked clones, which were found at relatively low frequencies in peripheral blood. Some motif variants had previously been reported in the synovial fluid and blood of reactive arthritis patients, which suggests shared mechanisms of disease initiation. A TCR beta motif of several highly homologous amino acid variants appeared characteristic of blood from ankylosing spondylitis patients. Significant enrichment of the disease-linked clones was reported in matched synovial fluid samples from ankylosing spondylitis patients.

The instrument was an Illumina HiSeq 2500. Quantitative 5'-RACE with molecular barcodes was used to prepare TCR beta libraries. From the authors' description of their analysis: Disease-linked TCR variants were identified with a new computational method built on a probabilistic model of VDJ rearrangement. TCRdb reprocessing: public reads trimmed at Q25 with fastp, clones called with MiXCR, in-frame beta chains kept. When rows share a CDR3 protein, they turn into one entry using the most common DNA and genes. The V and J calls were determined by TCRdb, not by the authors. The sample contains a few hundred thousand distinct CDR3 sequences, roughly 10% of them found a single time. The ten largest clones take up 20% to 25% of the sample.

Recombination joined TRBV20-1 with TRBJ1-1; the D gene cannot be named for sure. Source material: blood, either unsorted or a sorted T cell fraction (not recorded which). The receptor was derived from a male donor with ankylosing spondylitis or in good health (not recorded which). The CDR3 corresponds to CSALSPTGSAEAFF. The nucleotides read TGCAGTGCCCTGTCGCCTACGGGGTCAGCTGAAGCTTTCTTT.